This record looks at one T cell receptor beta chain sequence and its context. Its antigen remains unidentified. V lost 4 bases to trimming and J lost 8 bases, with 11 bases between them. This CDR3 region has 12 residues. Germline V CDR1 and CDR2: SEHNR, FQNEAQ (reference sequence). Sequencing used immunoSEQ multiplex PCR; TCRdb keeps in-frame clones, though not all of them. The repertoire includes 150,000 to 250,000 clones, 84% of them detected once, and around 15% sits in the top ten. The data belong to a study of cytomegalovirus exposure and HLA in healthy donors. As for the study in general: Later, an analysis reported that the 130 or so validation repertoires had used the same platform as the approximately 660 first-cohort repertoires.

Findings and limits, study-wide: A few CMV-associated chains were confirmed in vitro to be specific for CMV antigens.

This receptor was taken from a woman aged 25 to 45 in good health and CMV-seropositive. The chain is built from TRBV7-9 and TRBJ1-1; tentatively, D is TRBD1 (5 bases). Sample: PBMCs. The CDR3 loop is CASSSSGLEAFF. CDR3 nucleotide sequence: TGTGCCAGCAGCTCGTCGGGACTCGAAGCTTTCTTT.